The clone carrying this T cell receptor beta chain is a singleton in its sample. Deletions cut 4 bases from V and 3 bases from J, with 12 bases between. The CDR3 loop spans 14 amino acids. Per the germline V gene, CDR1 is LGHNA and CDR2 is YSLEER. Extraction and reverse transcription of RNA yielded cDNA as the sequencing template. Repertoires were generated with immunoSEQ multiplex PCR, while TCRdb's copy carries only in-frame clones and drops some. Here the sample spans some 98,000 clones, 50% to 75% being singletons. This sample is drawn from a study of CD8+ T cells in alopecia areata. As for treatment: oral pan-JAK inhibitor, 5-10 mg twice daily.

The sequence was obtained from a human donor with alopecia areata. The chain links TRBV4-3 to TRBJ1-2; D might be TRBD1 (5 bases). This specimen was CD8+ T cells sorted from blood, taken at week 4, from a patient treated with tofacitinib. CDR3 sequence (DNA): TGCGCCAGCAGCCCTGCGCTCAGGGACTATGGCTACACCTTC. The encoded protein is CASSPALRDYGYTF.